This T cell receptor beta chain stems from a study of T-cell reconstitution after alpha-beta-depleted transplantation in children. V shed 3 bases and J shed 11 bases, with 17 bases lying between them. The germline gives CDR1 LGHNA, CDR2 YSLEER. There are 14 residues in the CDR3. It was with unique molecular identifiers that the TCRbeta library was prepared. TCRdb called the PCR reads again in MiXCR, with one record for every CDR3 protein. The profile covers about 460,000 distinct CDR3 sequences, with approximately 12% appearing a single time and under 7% taken by the ten largest. The material sequenced was PBMCs from the stem cell graft donor, taken from the stem cell graft. This receptor was obtained from a human donor who donated a stem cell graft to a child with combined immunodeficiency. The chain has TRBV4-3 and TRBJ2-4; D ambiguous. CDR3 DNA sequence: TGCGCCAGCAGCCATACGTCGTCCGGTAGGGTTCAGTACTTC. Translation: CASSHTSSGRVQYF.